Presented here are 9 T cell receptor beta chains from one specimen sequenced in a study of lymphopenia after photon versus proton radiotherapy. Method: immunoSEQ multiplex PCR; TCRdb's copy keeps in-frame clones and lacks some. Of some 70,000 clones listed, approximately 87% were seen once; the top ten hold more than 10%. Sample: peripheral blood, taken from a patient treated with proton-based radiotherapy. Receptor source: a man older than 75 with esophageal cancer.

CDR3 coding DNA: TGCGCCAGCAGTCCCCGGACTAAAGTAACGTACAATGAGCAGTTCTTC. Its protein product is CASSPRTKVTYNEQFF. The V gene is TRBV4-3, the J gene TRBJ2-1, with a weak D call TRBD2 (6 bases). Germline lookup yields CDR1 LGHNA and CDR2 YSLEER. V shed 6 bases and J shed 4 bases, with 19 bases lying between them. CDR3 length: 16 residues.

J is TRBJ1-4 and V is TRBV2; no clear D gene. The V gene's germline CDR1 is SNHLY and CDR2 FYNNEI. The CDR3 contains 11 residues. V shed 4 bases and J shed 8 bases, with 5 bases lying between them. CDR3 protein: CASSGFEKLFF. The CDR3 DNA sequence: TGTGCCAGCAGTGGGTTCGAAAAACTGTTTTTT.

This clone was seen a single time. The gene calls are TRBV14 and TRBJ2-2, with TRBD2 identical over 7 bases. V was pared by 4 bases and J by 1 base, with 6 bases of the junction left unmatched. The CDR3 contains 16 residues. The germline CDR1 and CDR2 sequences are SGHDN and FVKESK. CDR3 in amino acids: CASSRRLALNTGELFF. In DNA form, the CDR3 reads TGTGCCAGCAGCCGCCGACTAGCACTGAACACCGGGGAGCTGTTTTTT.

The V gene is TRBV10-3, the J gene TRBJ2-1; the match to TRBD2 covers 10 bases. The CDR3 contains 14 residues. Germline trimming cut 10 bases from V and 3 bases from J; bases unmatched to any gene: 6. Germline CDR1 reads ENHRY; CDR2 reads SYGVKD. CDR3 DNA sequence: TGTGCCACGCTAGCGGGAGAAGGCTACAATGAGCAGTTCTTC. This gives the protein CATLAGEGYNEQFF.

V gene TRBV6-5 combines with J gene TRBJ1-1; tentatively, D is TRBD1 (5 bases). The CDR3 totals 14 residues. V dropped 4 bases and J dropped 3 bases, with 12 bases sitting between them. Per the germline V gene, CDR1 is MNHEY and CDR2 is SVGAGI. The CDR3 nucleotides read TGTGCCAGCAGTTCAGGGTCTAGTTACACTGAAGCTTTCTTT. It is translated as CASSSGSSYTEAFF.

Only one count was recorded for this clone. The V gene is TRBV2, the J gene TRBJ2-5, with TRBD2 identical over 8 bases. This CDR3 comprises 22 residues. Germline V CDR1 and CDR2: SNHLY, FYNNEI. J lost 4 bases, V lost 7 bases, and 32 bases had no gene match. Here the CDR3 DNA reads TGTGCCAGCATAGACAAATGGGGGGTAGCTATAGCGGGACTCCGAAGGCCAGAGACCCAGTACTTC. Residues: CASIDKWGVAIAGLRRPETQYF. The variable domain in full, with the rest retrieved from reference TRBV2 and TRBJ2-5, is EPEVTQTPSHQVTQMGQEVILRCVPISNHLYFYWYRQILGQKVEFLVSFYNNEISEKSEIFDDQFSVERPDGSNFTLKIRSTKLEDSAMYFCASIDKWGVAIAGLRRPETQYFGPGTRLLVL.

The rearrangement links TRBV4-3 to TRBJ2-5, with TRBD2 as a possible D gene (6 bases). Trimming shortened V by 1 base and J by 5 bases, and 11 bases separated the two germline ends. The CDR3 sequence is 14 residues long. Germline CDR1 reads LGHNA; CDR2 reads YSLEER. The chain's CDR3 is CASSQAGEGETQYF. The CDR3 nucleotides are TGCGCCAGCAGCCAAGCGGGAGAAGGGGAGACCCAGTACTTC.

This clone was counted a single time. The gene calls are TRBV29-1 and TRBJ1-1, with D unresolved. The V and J ends lost 2 bases and 1 base respectively, with 2 bases between them. The CDR3 consists of 11 residues. The V gene's germline CDR1 is SQVTM and CDR2 ANQGSEA. The CDR3 nucleotides are TGCAGCGTTGAAACGAACACTGAAGCTTTCTTT. Its translation is CSVETNTEAFF.

The gene calls are TRBV6-6 and TRBJ1-3, with 7 bases that match TRBD1. Germline V lookup: CDR1 MNHNY, CDR2 SVGAGI (reference sequence). The CDR3 sequence is 15 residues long. V was pared by 2 bases and J by 9 bases, with 10 bases of the junction left unmatched. The CDR3 protein is CASSYTLTQGSTIYF. The CDR3 DNA reads as TGTGCCAGCAGTTACACCCTAACACAGGGGTCCACCATATATTTT.